The clone carrying this T cell receptor (beta chain) was seen once. Its antigen is not identified. The data stem from a study of OX40 agonist ivuxolimab in advanced cancers. Study in general: Patients were infused with ivuxolimab every 2 weeks at 0.01 to 10 mg/kg. Patients receiving dose escalation had hepatocellular carcinoma, melanoma, renal cell or head and neck cancer.

CDR3 length: 15 residues. CDR1 and CDR2 (germline): SGHVS, FQNEAQ. J gave up 4 bases and V 1 base, and 4 bases lay outside the gene matches. Clones were read by immunoSEQ multiplex PCR, and TCRdb kept only the in-frame ones, dropping some. The data show 55,000 to 85,000 clones, around 80% seen once. Points from the study as a whole: At 0.1 to 3.0 mg/kg and by week 6, CD4+ and CD8+ T cells in the blood had expanded clonally. CD8+ T cells showed, on average, more clonal expansion than CD4+ cells.

The chain joins TRBV7-8 to TRBJ2-7; 10 bases are a match to TRBD1. This clonotype was sampled from an adult with an advanced solid tumor such as melanoma, head and neck, liver or kidney cancer. The sample here was CD4+ or CD8+ T cells sorted from blood, taken in a trial of the OX40 agonist ivuxolimab. The CDR3 sequence: CASSLGDRGVYEQYF. The CDR3 region has the DNA TGTGCCAGCAGCTTAGGGGACAGGGGAGTTTACGAGCAGTACTTC.